This T cell receptor beta chain was profiled in a study of shared clonotypes between healthy human individuals. Division of CD4+ cells produced a CD45RA+ naive subset and a CD45RA-negative memory subset. About 30,000 T cell genomes (approximately 210 ng DNA) went into each sorted-subset replicate. Methods used by the authors: Filtering differed since immunoSEQ provided only junctions, with no quality scores. TCRdb's table, derived via immunoSEQ multiplex PCR, lists solely in-frame clones and lacks some. V, J and clone size are taken as reported in that table, and D and trimming were inferred from the DNA itself. Of 1.4 million to 1.5 million clones in the sample, around 97% were seen once. The germline V gene encodes CDR1 GTSNPN and CDR2 SVGIG (reference sequence). The V gene end was trimmed by 0 bases and the J gene end by 9 bases; junction bases not matched to a gene: 5. This CDR3 is 13 amino acids long.

V and J are TRBV30 and TRBJ2-1; 7 positions match TRBD2. The origin of this receptor is a man under 40 in good health. Sequencing was done on a sample of naive CD4+ T cells sorted from blood. The subset was: CD45RA+ positively selected. The CDR3 protein is CAWSVSGGSEQFF. CDR3 in DNA: TGTGCCTGGAGTGTATCTGGCGGGAGTGAGCAGTTCTTC. Full variable domain (outside the CDR3, taken from reference TRBV30 and TRBJ2-1): SQTIHQWPATLVQPVGSPLSLECTVEGTSNPNLYWYRQAAGRGLQLLFYSVGIGQISSEVPQNLSASRPQDRQFILSSKKLLLSDSGFYLCAWSVSGGSEQFFGPGTRLTVL.